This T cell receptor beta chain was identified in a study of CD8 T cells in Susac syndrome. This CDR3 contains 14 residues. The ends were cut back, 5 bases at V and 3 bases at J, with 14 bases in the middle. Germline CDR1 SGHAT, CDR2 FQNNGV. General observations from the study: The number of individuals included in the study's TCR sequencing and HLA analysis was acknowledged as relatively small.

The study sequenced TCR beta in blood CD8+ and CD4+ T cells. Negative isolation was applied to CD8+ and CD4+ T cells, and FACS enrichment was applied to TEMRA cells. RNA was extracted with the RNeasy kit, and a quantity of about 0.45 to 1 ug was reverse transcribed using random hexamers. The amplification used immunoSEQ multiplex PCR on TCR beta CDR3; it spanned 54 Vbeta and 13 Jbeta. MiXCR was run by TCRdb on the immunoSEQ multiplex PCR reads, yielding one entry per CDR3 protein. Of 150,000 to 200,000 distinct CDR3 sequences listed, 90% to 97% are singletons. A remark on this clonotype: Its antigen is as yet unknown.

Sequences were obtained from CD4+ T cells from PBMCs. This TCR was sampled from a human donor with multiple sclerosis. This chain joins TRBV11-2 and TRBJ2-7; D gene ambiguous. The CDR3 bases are TGTGCCAGCAGCCCCCGGCCGGGTAGCTACGAGCAGTACTTC. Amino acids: CASSPRPGSYEQYF. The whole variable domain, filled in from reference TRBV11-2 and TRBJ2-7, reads EAGVAQSPRYKIIEKRQSVAFWCNPISGHATLYWYQQILGQGPKLLIQFQNNGVVDDSQLPKDRFSAERLKGVDSTLKIQPAKLEDSAVYLCASSPRPGSYEQYFGPGTRLTVT.